This T cell receptor beta chain was captured by sequencing in a study of CD8 T cells in ankylosing spondylitis. Between the trimmed V and J ends, which lost 0 bases and 0 bases, there was a span of 9 bases. Germline V gene sequence: CDR1 SGDLS, CDR2 YYNGEE. The CDR3 loop spans 15 amino acids. In this sample, this clonotype turned up many times. Its cognate antigen is unknown. General study points: Seemingly characteristic of ankylosing spondylitis blood was a TCR beta motif consisting of about 8 highly homologous variants. Peripheral blood held disease-linked clones only at relatively low frequency, and these were CD8+. Disease-linked clones reportedly showed significant enrichment in matched ankylosing spondylitis synovial fluid.

Each TCR beta library was made by quantitative 5'-RACE that incorporated molecular barcodes. TCRdb analysed the 5' RACE reads with MiXCR anew, one entry per CDR3 protein. The sample contains 40,000 or so distinct CDR3 sequences, less than 3% of which appear only once. This sequence originates from a male donor with ankylosing spondylitis or in good health (not recorded which). The rearrangement joins TRBV9 to TRBJ1-1; D remains ambiguous. The source material was blood, either unsorted or a sorted T cell fraction (not recorded which). Here the CDR3 DNA reads TGTGCCAGCAGCGTAGAGCCAGGAGTGAACACTGAAGCTTTCTTT. Its protein product is CASSVEPGVNTEAFF.